The 10 T cell receptor beta chains in this list originate from one sample, sequenced in a study of T cell responses to AZD1222 COVID-19 vaccine. Measured with immunoSEQ multiplex PCR; TCRdb has only the in-frame clones, and not every one. The data hold some 150,000 clones, with around nine tenths observed a single time. Here the sequenced sample was peripheral blood, taken on day 0 of AZD1222 vaccination. Receptors originate from an adult in good health.

The gene calls are TRBV18 and TRBJ2-5, with D tentatively TRBD1 (6 bases). The CDR3 is 14 residues long. Germline CDR1 is KGHSH and CDR2 is LQKENI. Trimming removed 0 bases at V and 5 bases at J, with 10 bases between. CDR3 nucleotides: TGTGCCAGCTCACCACCCACAGGGCGGGAGACCCAGTACTTC. Residues: CASSPPTGRETQYF.

J is TRBJ1-2 and V is TRBV7-6, with 12 bases aligning to TRBD1. The V gene end was trimmed by 4 bases and the J gene end by 5 bases; junction bases not matched to a gene: 8. The CDR3 length is 16 residues. Germline loops: CDR1 SGHVS, CDR2 FNYEAQ. The CDR3 nucleotides are TGTGCCAGCAGCTCGAGGGACAGGGGGCGCGTGTATGGCTACACCTTC. Protein product: CASSSRDRGRVYGYTF.

This clone has a single count. The chain recombines TRBV3-1 (or the pseudogene TRBV3-2) with TRBJ1-1; no firm D call. The germline V gene has CDR1 LGHDT and CDR2 YNNKEL (reference sequence). With 0 bases removed from V and 1 base from J, the gap between germline ends came to 12 bases. The CDR3 has 16 residues. Here the CDR3 reads CASSQEVVGRNTEAFF. CDR3 nucleotide sequence: TGTGCCAGCAGCCAAGAAGTAGTAGGAAGGAACACTGAAGCTTTCTTT.

This rearrangement joins TRBV6-2 or TRBV6-3 to TRBJ2-7; no clear D. The length of the CDR3 is 13 residues. The germline gives CDR1 MNHEY, CDR2 SVGEGT. V gave up 2 bases and J gave up 2 bases, with 7 bases separating them. DNA of the CDR3: TGTGCCAGCAGTTACAGGAGAGCCTACGAGCAGTACTTC. It encodes CASSYRRAYEQYF.

The chain links TRBV6-5 to TRBJ2-3; TRBD1 aligns across 7 bases. This CDR3 spans 14 amino acids. Trimming took 5 bases from V and 5 from J; bases not matched to a gene: 7. Germline V gives CDR1 MNHEY, CDR2 SVGAGI. CDR3 residues: CASSKDRNLDTQYF. The CDR3 DNA sequence: TGTGCCAGCAGTAAGGACAGGAACCTAGATACGCAGTATTTT.

The chain joins TRBV6-5 to TRBJ1-2, with 7 bases lining up with TRBD1. In germline, CDR1 is MNHEY, CDR2 SVGAGI. There are 13 residues in the CDR3. Unmatched junction bases numbered 7, after V lost 6 bases and J lost 6 bases. CDR3 region: CASSKPTGNGYTF. The DNA of the CDR3 is TGTGCCAGCAGCAAACCGACAGGGAATGGCTACACCTTC.

With regard to this clone: Within the sample, other DNA sequences also encode this same CDR3. This chain connects TRBV19 to TRBJ2-6; D possibly corresponds to TRBD2 (5 bases). The CDR3 extends over 13 amino acids. V dropped 6 bases and J dropped 3 bases, with 6 bases sitting between them. Per germline, CDR1 LNHDA and CDR2 SQIVND (reference sequence). As DNA, the CDR3 is TGTGCCAGTAGGGGGAGTGGGGCCAACGTCCTGACTTTC. Its translation is CASRGSGANVLTF.

This sequence joins TRBV9 and TRBJ1-2, with D possibly being TRBD1 (5 bases). This CDR3 spans 14 amino acids. In germline, CDR1 is SGDLS, CDR2 YYNGEE. V dropped 0 bases and J dropped 8 bases, with 14 bases sitting between them. CDR3 loop: CASSVDEGLEGYTF. The CDR3 bases are TGTGCCAGCAGCGTAGACGAGGGACTCGAGGGCTACACCTTC.

The J gene is TRBJ1-5, the V gene TRBV6-5; 8 nucleotides line up with TRBD1. V lost 6 bases and J lost 3; bases outside the gene matches: 4. Germline V lookup: CDR1 MNHEY, CDR2 SVGAGI. This CDR3 comprises 14 residues. CDR3 residues: CASSGTGSNQPQHF. DNA for the CDR3: TGTGCCAGCAGCGGGACAGGATCCAATCAGCCCCAGCATTTT.

The chain couples TRBV10-3 to TRBJ2-5; D might be TRBD1 (6 bases). V dropped 2 bases and J dropped 2 bases, with 9 bases sitting between them. Germline assignment: CDR1 ENHRY and CDR2 SYGVKD. This CDR3 contains 14 residues. CDR3 DNA sequence: TGTGCCATCAGTGAGGAAGGGGGTCAAGAGACCCAGTACTTC. Its translation is CAISEEGGQETQYF.